What follows are 26 T cell receptor beta chains derived from one specimen sequenced in a study of post-analysis software for immune sequencing data. Overall study findings and caveats: Among a handful of TRBV segments more frequent in patients than controls were TRBV5-6, TRBV5-1 and TRBV20-1.

Unique molecular identifiers had been added to the TCR beta cDNA libraries. One entry per CDR3 protein, called by TCRdb with MiXCR from the PCR reads. The table includes approximately 770,000 distinct CDR3 sequences, roughly 50% detected once. Antigens of these TCRs are unknown. The sequencing input was blood. The source of these receptors is a girl between 10 and 17 years old with multiple sclerosis.

This chain links TRBV7-9 with TRBJ2-4; D is unresolved. Judging by the DNA end, TRBJ2-7 fits better; the J call may be wrong. Germline assignment: CDR1 SEHNR and CDR2 FQNEAQ (reference sequence). The CDR3 contains 13 residues. CDR3 region: CASSLGAEREQYF. Here the CDR3 DNA reads TGTGCCAGCAGCTTAGGTGCAGAGCGCGAGCAGTACTTC.

V gene TRBV5-5 combines with J gene TRBJ2-5; D is possibly TRBD2 (7 bases). Per germline, CDR1 SGHKS and CDR2 YYEKEE (reference sequence). There are 18 residues in the CDR3. V lost 4 bases and J lost 2, with 24 bases in between. CDR3 loop: CASSMGALGGSEQETQYF. DNA of the CDR3: TGTGCCAGCAGCATGGGGGCCCTGGGGGGGAGTGAGCAAGAGACCCAGTACTTC.

The chain combines TRBV12-3 or TRBV12-4 with TRBJ1-5; D ambiguous. Trimming stripped 3 bases from V and 5 bases from J, with 5 bases between. The CDR3 totals 12 residues. The CDR3 region is CASSFWDQPQHF. CDR3 bases: TGTGCCAGCAGTTTCTGGGATCAGCCCCAGCATTTT.

The CDR3 DNA sequence: TGTGCCAGCAGTCCGGACAGGGTCCGAGGAGAGACCCAGTACTTC. Protein product: CASSPDRVRGETQYF. The chain couples TRBV12-3 or TRBV12-4 to TRBJ2-5, with 8 bases matching TRBD1. CDR3 length: 15 amino acids. V shed 5 bases, J shed 4 bases, and the junction held 9 bases outside the gene matches.

The chain is built from TRBV7-9 and TRBJ2-5; a weak D match, TRBD2 (5 bases). CDR1 is SEHNR and CDR2 is FQNEAQ in the germline V gene (reference sequence). The CDR3 runs 13 residues. V was shortened by 4 bases and J by 10 bases, with 16 bases between the two germline ends. This CDR3 reads CASSSGGWSGQYF. CDR3 bases: TGTGCCAGCAGCTCCGGAGGATGGTCTGGCCAGTACTTC.

This sequence joins TRBV20-1 and TRBJ2-3; D remains unclear. V was clipped by 6 bases and J by 0 bases, with 22 bases between them. CDR1 DFQATT and CDR2 SNEGSKA come from the germline V gene (reference sequence). There are 17 residues in the CDR3. CDR3 sequence (DNA): TGCAGTGCCGAGAACCCCGACTTCCAAGCTAGCACAGATACGCAGTATTTT. Its protein is CSAENPDFQASTDTQYF.

The gene calls are TRBV7-6 and TRBJ1-5; D call uncertain. The CDR3 covers 12 residues. Trimming removed 5 bases at V and 9 bases at J, with 11 bases between. CDR1 SGHVS and CDR2 FNYEAQ come from the germline V gene. DNA of the CDR3: TGTGCCAGCAGCCCCCCGGCTGGGCCCCAGCATTTT. Its protein product is CASSPPAGPQHF.

This clonotype was detected only a few times. The CDR3 nucleotides are TGTGCCAGCAGCATGACGGGTGGTGGGGCCAACGTCCTGACTTTC. Translating it yields CASSMTGGGANVLTF. This chain links TRBV7-3 with TRBJ2-6, with no clear D. This CDR3 comprises 15 residues. Deletions cut 5 bases from V and 3 bases from J, with 11 bases between. Germline CDR1 and CDR2: SGHTA and FQGTGA.

The chain links TRBV3-1 to TRBJ2-4, with 9 nucleotides matching TRBD2. The DNA end favors TRBJ2-7, so the J call may be wrong. Looked up from germline, CDR1 is LGHDT and CDR2 is YNNKEL (reference sequence). The CDR3 covers 18 residues. CDR3 nucleotides: TGTGCCAGCAGCCAAGAGTTTGCACTGGGCGGGAGGGCCGGCGAGCAGTACTTC. Amino acid sequence: CASSQEFALGGRAGEQYF.

This clonotype was seen a few times. V is TRBV21-1 and J is TRBJ1-2; the table calls TRBD1, which could not be checked here. TRBV21-1 is annotated as a pseudogene. The CDR3 length is 15 residues. The CDR3 here is CASSKEGTGNYGYTF. The CDR3, as DNA: TGTGCCAGCAGCAAAGAAGGGACAGGGAACTATGGCTACACCTTC.

CDR3 sequence (DNA): TGTGCCAGCAGCCCGGGGCTCTATAGCAATCAGCCCCAGCATTTT. Encoded protein: CASSPGLYSNQPQHF. The chain recombines TRBV5-6 with TRBJ1-5; D might be TRBD1 (5 bases). The germline gives CDR1 SGHDT, CDR2 YYEEEE. Trimming cost V 4 bases and J 0 bases, with 11 bases left between them. The CDR3 has 15 residues. Based on the CDR3 plus reference TRBV5-6 and TRBJ1-5, the full variable domain is DAGVTQSPTHLIKTRGQQVTLRCSPKSGHDTVSWYQQALGQGPQFIFQYYEEEERQRGNFPDRFSGHQFPNYSSELNVNALLLGDSALYLCASSPGLYSNQPQHFGDGTRLSIL.

This clonotype has just a few counts. V usage is TRBV2 and J usage is TRBJ2-5; 7 positions match TRBD1. The trim removed 11 bases at V and 2 bases at J, leaving 11 bases unmatched. CDR1 is SNHLY and CDR2 is FYNNEI in the germline V gene. CDR3 size: 14 residues. In DNA form, the CDR3 reads TGTGCCGGTAAAACAGGGGCCCTTCAAGAGACCCAGTACTTC. Translation gives CAGKTGALQETQYF.

V gene TRBV29-1 combines with J gene TRBJ2-1, with a weak D call TRBD2 (5 bases). V dropped 0 bases and J dropped 2 bases, with 8 bases sitting between them. Germline CDR1 is SQVTM and CDR2 is ANQGSEA. The CDR3 runs 14 residues. The CDR3 is CSVEDLATYNEQFF. The CDR3 nucleotides are TGCAGCGTTGAAGATCTAGCCACCTACAATGAGCAGTTCTTC.

This clonotype was detected only a few times. The gene calls are TRBV14 and TRBJ2-1, with a possible D match to TRBD2 (6 bases). The CDR3 has 13 amino acids. CDR1 is SGHDN and CDR2 is FVKESK in the germline V gene. Trimming shortened V by 5 bases and J by 8 bases, and 13 bases separated the two germline ends. DNA for the CDR3: TGTGCCAGCAGCGGCGGGGTGGGGGATGAGCAGTTCTTC. Its translation: CASSGGVGDEQFF.

This clonotype was detected only a few times. The CDR3 sequence is CSVVPGGTDTQYF. The CDR3 DNA is TGCAGCGTTGTGCCGGGAGGCACAGATACGCAGTATTTT. V gene TRBV29-1 combines with J gene TRBJ2-3; D may be TRBD2 (6 bases). This CDR3 spans 13 amino acids. V dropped 4 bases and J dropped 1 base, with 9 bases sitting between them. The germline CDR1 and CDR2 sequences are SQVTM and ANQGSEA.

The chain links TRBV20-1 to TRBJ2-7; 9 bases map to TRBD2. The CDR3 is made up of 16 amino acids. Germline CDR1 is DFQATT and CDR2 is SNEGSKA (reference sequence). V lost 0 bases and J lost 2; bases outside the gene matches: 8. The CDR3 region has the DNA TGCAGTGCTAGAGATCTTGGGCTAGCGGGACCCTACGAGCAGTACTTC. Translated: CSARDLGLAGPYEQYF.

The V gene is TRBV5-1, the J gene TRBJ2-1, with 12 bases fitting TRBD2. From germline, CDR1 is SGHRS and CDR2 YFSETQ. V trimming: 4 bases; J trimming: 2 bases; junction bases outside the gene matches: 13. CDR3 length: 19 residues. The CDR3 DNA reads TGCGCCAGCAGCCCCAATCCCGGGACTAGCGGGTCCGCCTACAATGAGCAGTTCTTC. Amino acid sequence: CASSPNPGTSGSAYNEQFF.

This clonotype was counted only a few times. The chain carries TRBV12-3 or TRBV12-4 and TRBJ1-2, with 9 bases identical to TRBD1. Trimming took 5 bases from V and 4 from J; bases not matched to a gene: 8. This CDR3 comprises 15 residues. The CDR3: CASSPTLTGGYGYTF. DNA of the CDR3: TGTGCCAGCAGTCCCACCCTGACAGGGGGCTATGGCTACACCTTC.

This chain connects TRBV7-9 to TRBJ2-7; D possibly corresponds to TRBD1 (6 bases). Germline loops: CDR1 SEHNR, CDR2 FQNEAQ (reference sequence). V lost 5 bases and J lost 9, with 20 bases in between. The CDR3 runs to 14 residues. CDR3 bases: TGTGCCAGCAGCCTAAGACAGGAACCTACGAGGCAGTACTTC. It specifies CASSLRQEPTRQYF.

The V gene is TRBV12-3 or TRBV12-4, the J gene TRBJ2-7, with D uncertain. V was trimmed by 8 bases and J by 6 bases, leaving 14 bases between them. The CDR3 has 12 amino acids. This chain's CDR3 is CASVSGSGEQYF. The CDR3 DNA reads TGTGCCAGCGTATCTGGGTCTGGCGAGCAGTACTTC.

This rearrangement joins TRBV20-1 to TRBJ2-1; 8 nucleotides line up with TRBD1. Germline CDR1 reads DFQATT; CDR2 reads SNEGSKA (reference sequence). This CDR3 has 13 amino acids. V was pared by 1 base and J by 10 bases, with 6 bases of the junction left unmatched. CDR3 residues: CSARGGQEDEQFF. The DNA for the CDR3 is TGCAGTGCTAGAGGGGGACAGGAGGACGAGCAGTTCTTC.

The rearrangement joins TRBV20-1 to TRBJ1-4; D remains ambiguous. V lost 6 bases to trimming and J lost 7 bases, with 6 bases between them. The CDR3 runs to 10 residues. In germline, CDR1 is DFQATT, CDR2 SNEGSKA (reference sequence). The CDR3 DNA reads TGCAGTGCCACGGGTGAAAAACTGTTTTTT. Its protein is CSATGEKLFF.

This clonotype was observed a few times. CDR3: CSARPSGAGGWYEQYF. DNA of the CDR3: TGCAGTGCTAGACCCTCGGGAGCGGGAGGTTGGTACGAGCAGTACTTC. The chain joins TRBV20-1 to TRBJ2-4; 9 bases fit TRBD2. The J call may be faulty, since TRBJ2-7 better matches the DNA end. CDR1 DFQATT and CDR2 SNEGSKA come from the germline V gene (reference sequence). The CDR3 covers 16 residues.

The table lists this clonotype with a few counts. This chain joins TRBV20-1 and TRBJ2-1, with TRBD2 identical over 10 bases. The J segment lost 3 bases and the V segment lost 7 bases, leaving 9 bases of the junction unmatched. The CDR3 runs 15 residues. Germline loops: CDR1 DFQATT, CDR2 SNEGSKA (reference sequence). The CDR3 nucleotides are TGCAGTGGAACCTTAGCGGGAGGTGGCTACAATGAGCAGTTCTTC. Protein sequence: CSGTLAGGGYNEQFF.

The genes are TRBV12-3 or TRBV12-4 and TRBJ2-1; 13 bases agree with TRBD2. V was pared by 5 bases and J by 0 bases, with 10 bases of the junction left unmatched. The CDR3 contains 19 residues. The CDR3 DNA reads as TGTGCCAGCAGTGCCTGGACTAGCGGGAGTTTTAGCTCCTACAATGAGCAGTTCTTC. It is translated as CASSAWTSGSFSSYNEQFF.

This clonotype has a single count. The chain has TRBV27 and TRBJ2-5; 9 bases are a match to TRBD1. The tail of the sequence fits TRBJ2-7 better, so the J call may be wrong. The CDR3 length is 15 residues. Germline V gene sequence: CDR1 MNHEY, CDR2 SMNVEV (reference sequence). CDR3 DNA: TGTGCCAGCCGCAAAGGGGACAGGGAATCCTACGAGCAGTACTTC. Translated: CASRKGDRESYEQYF.